Below, 32 T cell receptor beta chains from the same sample are listed, as sequenced in a study of cytomegalovirus exposure and HLA in healthy donors (dated by TCRdb to about 2017). Libraries were prepared through the immunoSEQ multiplex PCR assay. The multiplex PCR relied on a mix of 60 forward primers for TCR Vbeta segments and 13 reverse primers for TCR Jbeta segments. Drawn from immuneACCESS, this table holds only the in-frame rearrangements with V and J called that TCRdb kept. Clones are partly lost; checked studies trace under half to an unresolved V gene and leave the rest unexplained. This sample lists around 130,000 clones; 60% to 80% were detected once. 1.2% of the sample goes to the ten largest clones. Sequences were obtained from PBMCs. Every receptor here comes from a man aged 45-65 years in good health and CMV-seronegative.

This clone was recorded only once. The chain joins TRBV28 to TRBJ1-5; possible D gene TRBD1, 5 bases. CDR3 length equals 15 residues. Trimming left V 6 bases short and J 3 bases short, with 15 bases between. In germline, CDR1 is MDHEN, CDR2 SYDVKM. The CDR3 DNA reads as TGTGCCAGCAGCCGAGTCAGGGTTCTCAATCAGCCCCAGCATTTT. As protein: CASSRVRVLNQPQHF. The variable domain in full, with the rest retrieved from reference TRBV28 and TRBJ1-5, is DVKVTQSSRYLVKRTGEKVFLECVQDMDHENMFWYRQDPGLGLRLIYFSYDVKMKEKGDIPEGYSVSREKKERFSLILESASTNQTSMYLCASSRVRVLNQPQHFGDGTRLSIL.

The rearrangement uses TRBV2 and TRBJ2-2, with 9 bases lining up with TRBD2. CDR1 and CDR2 from the germline V gene are SNHLY and FYNNEI. The CDR3 totals 17 residues. With V trimmed by 8 bases and J by 1 base, 11 bases remained unmatched. CDR3 amino acids: CASLLGRRGGNTGELFF. CDR3 coding DNA: TGTGCCAGCCTTCTAGGCCGGCGGGGGGGGAACACCGGGGAGCTGTTTTTT. The variable domain in full, with the rest retrieved from reference TRBV2 and TRBJ2-2, is EPEVTQTPSHQVTQMGQEVILRCVPISNHLYFYWYRQILGQKVEFLVSFYNNEISEKSEIFDDQFSVERPDGSNFTLKIRSTKLEDSAMYFCASLLGRRGGNTGELFFGEGSRLTVL.

The chain recombines TRBV27 with TRBJ2-7, with D perhaps TRBD2 (6 bases). Deletions cut 6 bases from V and 2 bases from J, with 23 bases between. CDR3 length equals 17 residues. Germline CDR1 is MNHEY and CDR2 is SMNVEV (reference sequence). In DNA, the CDR3 is TGTGCCAGCAGCCCTGGCCTAGCGACCGCGATTCCCTACGAGCAGTACTTC. Residues: CASSPGLATAIPYEQYF.

The chain recombines TRBV18 with TRBJ2-5; 10 nucleotides line up with TRBD1. J was trimmed by 4 bases and V by 3 bases; bases with no gene match: 11. This CDR3 is 17 amino acids long. Germline assignment: CDR1 KGHSH and CDR2 LQKENI. DNA of the CDR3: TGTGCCAGCTCACCGACCACGATGACAGGGGGCACAGAGACCCAGTACTTC. Translation: CASSPTTMTGGTETQYF. The entire variable domain, with the rest obtained from reference TRBV18 and TRBJ2-5, is as follows: NAGVMQNPRHLVRRRGQEARLRCSPMKGHSHVYWYRQLPEEGLKFMVYLQKENIIDESGMPKERFSAEFPKEGPSILRIQQVVRGDSAAYFCASSPTTMTGGTETQYFGPGTRLLVL.

The CDR3 reads CASSSGTSRRELFF. As DNA, the CDR3 is TGTGCCAGCAGCTCCGGGACATCCCGACGGGAGCTGTTTTTT. The gene calls are TRBV7-3 and TRBJ2-2, with TRBD1 as a possible D gene (6 bases). Germline-derived CDR1 and CDR2 are SGHTA and FQGTGA. This CDR3 region has 14 residues. Deletions cut 4 bases from V and 9 bases from J, with 15 bases between.

This chain uses TRBV6-1 with TRBJ1-1; tentatively, D is TRBD1 (5 bases). The length of the CDR3 is 14 residues. The V gene lost 7 bases and the J gene lost 3 bases, with 15 bases spanning the gap. Per germline, CDR1 MNHNS and CDR2 SASEGT. DNA of the CDR3: TGTGCCAGCACCCAGCGGCGGGGCGACACTGAAGCTTTCTTT. The encoded protein is CASTQRRGDTEAFF.

The chain is built from TRBV9 and TRBJ1-2, with D possibly TRBD1 on 6 matching bases. The CDR3 contains 16 residues. Germline assignment: CDR1 SGDLS and CDR2 YYNGEE. The ends were cut back, 3 bases at V and 2 bases at J, with 17 bases in the middle. Written as DNA, the CDR3 is TGTGCCAGCAGCGCCGCTCTTGTCCAGGGGAACTATGGCTACACCTTC. Its translation is CASSAALVQGNYGYTF.

This chain connects TRBV19 to TRBJ2-2, with D uncertain. Germline CDR1 reads LNHDA; CDR2 reads SQIVND (reference sequence). The V gene lost 7 bases and the J gene lost 2 bases, with 11 bases spanning the gap. This CDR3 has 14 amino acids. For the CDR3, the DNA is TGTGCCAGTACCCACAGACACAACACCGGGGAGCTGTTTTTT. This codes for CASTHRHNTGELFF.

J is TRBJ1-5 and V is TRBV2, with 12 nucleotides matching TRBD1. V trimming: 8 bases; J trimming: 7 bases; junction bases outside the gene matches: 6. Germline values: CDR1 SNHLY, CDR2 FYNNEI. The CDR3 is made up of 14 amino acids. The DNA of the CDR3 is TGTGCCAGCTCCGGGACAGGGGGCAGCCAGCCCCAGCATTTT. It specifies CASSGTGGSQPQHF.

This clone was recorded a few times. J is TRBJ2-3 and V is TRBV10-3, with TRBD2 as a possible D gene (6 bases). This CDR3 region has 13 residues. V gave up 6 bases and J gave up 2 bases, with 9 bases separating them. In germline, CDR1 is ENHRY, CDR2 SYGVKD. CDR3 nucleotides: TGTGCCATCAGAGCGGGCCTCACAGATACGCAGTATTTT. Its protein product is CAIRAGLTDTQYF.

The CDR3 DNA reads TGTGCCAGCAGGCTAGACAGGGCGCGGACCTACGAGCAGTACTTC. The encoded protein is CASRLDRARTYEQYF. The rearrangement joins TRBV6-5 to TRBJ2-7, with TRBD1 identical over 7 bases. With 6 bases clipped from V and 2 bases from J, the junction kept 10 bases outside the gene matches. Germline V gene data show CDR1 as MNHEY and CDR2 as SVGAGI. This CDR3 contains 15 residues.

This chain connects TRBV7-2 to TRBJ2-5; 12 bases match TRBD2. CDR1 is SGHTA, CDR2 FQGNSA, per germline. The CDR3 is made up of 15 amino acids. The J segment lost 4 bases and the V segment lost 5 bases, leaving 5 bases of the junction unmatched. The CDR3 DNA follows: TGTGCCAGCAGCGCACAACTAGCGGGAGGAGAGACCCAGTACTTC. It is translated as CASSAQLAGGETQYF.

The V and J genes are TRBV19 and TRBJ2-1, with 15 positions matching TRBD2. The V segment lost 6 bases and the J segment 4 bases; nucleotides outside the gene matches: 4. The CDR3 spans 16 residues. In germline, CDR1 is LNHDA, CDR2 SQIVND (reference sequence). In DNA, the CDR3 is TGTGCCAGTAGCGGACTAGCGGGAGGGGTATACAATGAGCAGTTCTTC. Translating it yields CASSGLAGGVYNEQFF.

This clone was seen only once. The chain uses TRBV5-1 and TRBJ2-3; maybe TRBD2 (6 bases). Germline lookup yields CDR1 SGHRS and CDR2 YFSETQ. The germline V and J ends were trimmed by 4 bases and 4 bases, with 16 bases remaining between them. CDR3 size: 15 residues. The CDR3 bases are TGCGCCAGCAGCGGCGGGACTCCCGACGCAGATACGCAGTATTTT. Encoded protein: CASSGGTPDADTQYF.

V usage is TRBV28 and J usage is TRBJ1-2; D is perhaps TRBD1 (6 bases). The V end lost 5 bases, the J end lost 8 bases, and 12 bases lay between the germline ends. The CDR3 length is 12 residues. Germline CDR1 and CDR2: MDHEN and SYDVKM. The CDR3 is CASSTGKGGYTF. In DNA form, the CDR3 reads TGTGCCAGCAGTACAGGGAAAGGCGGCTACACCTTC.

This clone has just one count. V is TRBV19 and J is TRBJ2-6, with TRBD1 identical over 8 bases. J was trimmed by 2 bases and V by 6 bases; bases with no gene match: 9. CDR1 and CDR2 (germline): LNHDA, SQIVND (reference sequence). The CDR3 is made up of 17 amino acids. Here the CDR3 reads CASSPGQGRTGANVLTF. The DNA of the CDR3 is TGTGCCAGTAGCCCTGGACAGGGTCGTACTGGGGCCAACGTCCTGACTTTC.

This clone has more than one count but fewer than ten. V usage is TRBV11-1 and J usage is TRBJ2-2, with D possibly TRBD1 on 5 matching bases. CDR1 and CDR2 from the germline V gene are SGHAT and FQDESV (reference sequence). The V gene lost 1 base and the J gene lost 4 bases, with 10 bases spanning the gap. The CDR3 contains 15 residues. The CDR3 bases are TGTGCCAGCAGCTTAGTAGGGGCTATCACCGGGGAGCTGTTTTTT. Amino acids: CASSLVGAITGELFF.

The chain carries TRBV10-3 and TRBJ2-7; 7 bases are a match to TRBD1. Trimming cost V 3 bases and J 2 bases; bases outside gene matches: 4. The CDR3 runs to 14 residues. Germline V gene lookup returns CDR1 ENHRY and CDR2 SYGVKD. CDR3 protein: CAISDSGTAYEQYF. CDR3 nucleotides: TGTGCCATCAGTGACTCCGGGACAGCCTACGAGCAGTACTTC.

This chain uses TRBV25-1 with TRBJ2-3, with D perhaps matching TRBD2 (6 bases). The length of the CDR3 is 17 residues. The germline CDR1 and CDR2 sequences are MGHDK and SYGVNS. Between the trimmed V and J ends, which lost 3 bases and 0 bases, there was a span of 16 bases. The CDR3 sequence: CASSELGRGRSTDTQYF. CDR3 in DNA: TGTGCCAGCAGTGAGTTAGGGCGGGGCAGAAGCACAGATACGCAGTATTTT.

The V gene is TRBV2, the J gene TRBJ2-1; D is unclear. The germline V gene encodes CDR1 SNHLY and CDR2 FYNNEI. V was clipped by 0 bases and J by 8 bases, with 8 bases between them. The CDR3 consists of 13 residues. The CDR3: CASSEARPDEQFF. The CDR3 DNA follows: TGTGCCAGCAGTGAAGCGAGGCCGGATGAGCAGTTCTTC.

The rearrangement uses TRBV27 and TRBJ1-5; 7 positions match TRBD1. The CDR3 sequence is 14 residues long. Germline trimming cut 3 bases from V and 9 bases from J; bases unmatched to any gene: 8. Germline V gives CDR1 MNHEY, CDR2 SMNVEV (reference sequence). The CDR3 spells CASSLGTDPWPQHF. CDR3 nucleotide sequence: TGTGCCAGCAGTTTGGGGACAGACCCTTGGCCCCAGCATTTT.

The sample holds a few counts of this clone. The chain has TRBV15 and TRBJ2-3, with 10 positions matching TRBD1. Germline V gene data show CDR1 as LNHNV and CDR2 as YYDKDF (reference sequence). CDR3 length equals 20 residues. J lost 4 bases, V lost 4 bases, and 20 bases had no gene match. The CDR3, as DNA: TGTGCCACCAGCACGCGGACAGGGGGGATACCCAGGCGGGAGGCAGATACGCAGTATTTT. This gives the protein CATSTRTGGIPRREADTQYF.

This chain uses TRBV30 with TRBJ2-5; a possible D gene is TRBD2 (5 bases). The CDR3 has 13 amino acids. V was pared by 6 bases and J by 3 bases, with 14 bases between. Germline lookup yields CDR1 GTSNPN and CDR2 SVGIG (reference sequence). The CDR3 loop reads CACSGLIEETQYF. The CDR3 DNA is TGTGCCTGCAGCGGACTTATTGAAGAGACCCAGTACTTC.

The chain uses TRBV18 and TRBJ2-5, with D perhaps matching TRBD2 (6 bases). This CDR3 has 15 residues. Trimming stripped 0 bases from V and 6 bases from J, with 14 bases between. Germline V lookup: CDR1 KGHSH, CDR2 LQKENI. The CDR3 sequence is CASSPPGLGSKTQYF. The CDR3 nucleotides read TGTGCCAGCTCACCACCGGGACTGGGGTCGAAGACCCAGTACTTC. Filled out from reference TRBV18 and TRBJ2-5, the complete variable domain reads NAGVMQNPRHLVRRRGQEARLRCSPMKGHSHVYWYRQLPEEGLKFMVYLQKENIIDESGMPKERFSAEFPKEGPSILRIQQVVRGDSAAYFCASSPPGLGSKTQYFGPGTRLLVL.

This chain uses TRBV7-2 with TRBJ2-5; tentatively, D is TRBD2 (5 bases). CDR3 length: 13 amino acids. Germline CDR1 SGHTA, CDR2 FQGNSA. V was cut by 1 base and J by 5 bases, with 8 bases left in between. The CDR3 loop is CASSLGGSETQYF. DNA for the CDR3: TGTGCCAGCAGCTTAGGAGGGTCGGAGACCCAGTACTTC.

The V call is TRBV7-2, the J call TRBJ1-1; 11 bases line up with TRBD1. This CDR3 spans 17 amino acids. Germline CDR1 is SGHTA and CDR2 is FQGNSA. After removal of 3 bases from V and 0 bases from J, the junction contained 6 bases not matched to a gene. In DNA form, the CDR3 reads TGTGCCAGCAGCTTTCGGGGACAGGGGGGGATGAACACTGAAGCTTTCTTT. This gives the protein CASSFRGQGGMNTEAFF.

The V and J genes are TRBV9 and TRBJ2-3; TRBD2 matches 10 bases. J lost 9 bases, V lost 4 bases, and 14 bases had no gene match. The CDR3 loop spans 16 amino acids. Germline CDR1 SGDLS, CDR2 YYNGEE. DNA for the CDR3: TGTGCCAGCAGCCCCAGGAATAGCGGGAGGCTTGGGACGCAGTATTTT. This encodes CASSPRNSGRLGTQYF.

V is TRBV18 and J is TRBJ2-7; D may be TRBD2 (5 bases). From germline, CDR1 is KGHSH and CDR2 LQKENI. The CDR3 has 13 amino acids. Deletions cut 6 bases from V and 6 bases from J, with 15 bases between. In DNA, the CDR3 is TGTGCCAGCTCGGGAGTTGGGTATCTCGAGCAGTACTTC. This sequence encodes CASSGVGYLEQYF.

This chain links TRBV7-3 with TRBJ1-1; D is ambiguous. The germline V gene has CDR1 SGHTA and CDR2 FQGTGA. The CDR3 has 14 residues. Trimming stripped 4 bases from V and 2 bases from J, with 11 bases between. The chain's CDR3 is CASSSGLSNTEAFF. CDR3 nucleotide sequence: TGTGCCAGCAGCTCAGGACTCTCCAACACTGAAGCTTTCTTT.

This clone was recorded a few times. CDR3 loop: CASTVGHSTDTQYF. The DNA for the CDR3 is TGTGCCAGTACAGTTGGGCATAGCACAGATACGCAGTATTTT. The genes are TRBV19 and TRBJ2-3; no reliable D call. The CDR3 is 14 amino acids. With 7 bases removed from V and 0 bases from J, the gap between germline ends came to 11 bases. Germline loops: CDR1 LNHDA, CDR2 SQIVND (reference sequence).

The J gene is TRBJ2-1, the V gene TRBV6-5; 11 bases are shared with TRBD2. J gave up 3 bases and V 6 bases, and 4 bases lay outside the gene matches. CDR3 size: 15 residues. Germline lookup yields CDR1 MNHEY and CDR2 SVGAGI. This CDR3 reads CASRSTSGIYNEQFF. In DNA form, the CDR3 reads TGTGCCAGCAGGTCGACTAGCGGGATCTACAATGAGCAGTTCTTC.

The rearrangement uses TRBV28 and TRBJ2-7, with TRBD2 as a possible D gene (7 bases). Germline V gives CDR1 MDHEN, CDR2 SYDVKM. V shed 5 bases and J shed 5 bases, with 25 bases lying between them. The CDR3 length is 17 residues. The DNA of the CDR3 is TGTGCCAGCAGTCCCGTACTAAGGGCGGGGGCTACACACGAGCAGTACTTC. Translating it yields CASSPVLRAGATHEQYF.